The 30 T cell receptor beta chains below come from one sample, sequenced in a study of blood T cell repertoires in COVID-19. Produced via immunoSEQ multiplex PCR; TCRdb's table is partial and in-frame only. The table includes 250,000 to 300,000 clones, roughly 91% detected once. Sample: peripheral blood. The receptor set was obtained from a woman aged 40-49 years who had recovered from COVID-19.

The rearrangement links TRBV10-2 to TRBJ2-3, with 10 bases lining up with TRBD2. Looked up from germline, CDR1 is WSHSY and CDR2 is SAAADI. V lost 7 bases and J lost 6; bases outside the gene matches: 10. This CDR3 is built from 15 residues. In nucleotides, the CDR3 is TGCGCCAGCACCTCCGGGCTAGCGGGAGTGGATACGCAGTATTTT. It encodes CASTSGLAGVDTQYF.

This chain links TRBV24-1 with TRBJ2-5; 9 bases fit TRBD1. J gave up 5 bases and V 4 bases, and 10 bases lay outside the gene matches. Germline V gene data show CDR1 as KGHDR and CDR2 as SFDVKD. The CDR3 has 16 amino acids. This chain's CDR3 is CATSDPWGTGTETQYF. CDR3 DNA: TGTGCCACCAGTGACCCCTGGGGGACAGGGACGGAGACCCAGTACTTC.

The chain is built from TRBV18 and TRBJ2-7, with 9 bases identical to TRBD1. Germline lookup yields CDR1 KGHSH and CDR2 LQKENI. The J segment lost 1 base and the V segment lost 1 base, leaving 2 bases of the junction unmatched. The CDR3 has 15 residues. CDR3 nucleotide sequence: TGTGCCAGCTCACCACGGACAGGGGTGTCCTACGAGCAGTACTTC. Translated: CASSPRTGVSYEQYF.

The chain combines TRBV9 with TRBJ2-1; TRBD1 might be the D (6 bases). The CDR3 runs to 14 residues. CDR1 and CDR2 (germline): SGDLS, YYNGEE. V was cut by 4 bases and J by 12 bases, with 20 bases left in between. The CDR3 region has the DNA TGTGCCAGCAGCCCCCCGGACTCACCCAGGGGGCAGTTCTTC. Translating it yields CASSPPDSPRGQFF.

This chain's CDR3 is CASSWDRKNTEAFF. CDR3 nucleotide sequence: TGTGCCAGCAGTTGGGACAGAAAGAACACTGAAGCTTTCTTT. This chain connects TRBV27 to TRBJ1-1; 7 bases are shared with TRBD1. The length of the CDR3 is 14 residues. CDR1 is MNHEY, CDR2 SMNVEV, per germline (reference sequence). The ends lost 4 bases at V and 1 base at J; junction bases unmatched: 3.

The chain couples TRBV20-1 to TRBJ2-7; D ambiguous. Trimming left V 6 bases short and J 3 bases short, with 9 bases between. The CDR3 has 11 residues. CDR1 and CDR2 (germline): DFQATT, SNEGSKA (reference sequence). Here the CDR3 reads CSAPGYYEQYF. DNA of the CDR3: TGCAGTGCCCCGGGTTACTACGAGCAGTACTTC.

This chain's CDR3 is CASRPRGVGAPLHF. In nucleotides, the CDR3 is TGTGCCAGCAGACCCCGGGGGGTGGGCGCACCCCTCCACTTT. The chain couples TRBV25-1 to TRBJ1-6; TRBD1 might be the D (5 bases). Germline CDR1 MGHDK, CDR2 SYGVNS. V lost 6 bases, J lost 11 bases, and 17 bases lay in between. This CDR3 is built from 14 residues.

The chain is built from TRBV30 and TRBJ2-7; D remains unclear. Between the trimmed V and J ends, which lost 4 bases and 9 bases, there was a span of 13 bases. Germline assignment: CDR1 GTSNPN and CDR2 SVGIG (reference sequence). The CDR3 is 11 residues long. CDR3 nucleotides: TGTGCCTGGATAGGCGGTTTGGGGCAGTACTTC. This encodes CAWIGGLGQYF.

The chain carries TRBV20-1 and TRBJ1-2; 9 bases are a match to TRBD1. The trim removed 6 bases at V and 10 bases at J, leaving 6 bases unmatched. From germline, CDR1 is DFQATT and CDR2 SNEGSKA (reference sequence). The CDR3 extends over 11 amino acids. The CDR3 sequence: CSAQGQGHYTF. As DNA, the CDR3 is TGCAGTGCCCAGGGACAGGGACACTACACCTTC.

The count of this clone is one. The chain has TRBV30 and TRBJ2-5, with a tentative D call TRBD1 (6 bases). Trimming shortened V by 0 bases and J by 1 base, and 9 bases separated the two germline ends. CDR3 size: 14 residues. Germline-derived CDR1 and CDR2 are GTSNPN and SVGIG (reference sequence). The CDR3 coding sequence is TGTGCCTGGAGTGTAGGGGGACCCCAAGAGACCCAGTACTTC. Residues: CAWSVGGPQETQYF.

J is TRBJ2-2 and V is TRBV4-1; 11 bases match TRBD2. With 1 base clipped from V and 5 bases from J, the junction kept 15 bases outside the gene matches. The CDR3 runs to 20 residues. Germline CDR1 and CDR2: MGHRA and YSYEKL. DNA of the CDR3: TGCGCCAGCAGCCAAGGCCCCCCGATAGCGGGAGGGCCGGTTACCGGGGAGCTGTTTTTT. It encodes CASSQGPPIAGGPVTGELFF.

The rearrangement joins TRBV7-2 to TRBJ2-1, with TRBD2 matching over 8 bases. The V segment lost 5 bases and the J segment 5 bases; nucleotides outside the gene matches: 8. The germline CDR1 and CDR2 sequences are SGHTA and FQGNSA. This CDR3 contains 15 residues. The CDR3 DNA sequence: TGTGCCAGCAGCCCCCTAGCGGGCCCCAACAATGAGCAGTTCTTC. It translates to CASSPLAGPNNEQFF.

V and J are TRBV5-4 and TRBJ1-3; 8 bases map to TRBD1. Germline assignment: CDR1 SGHNT and CDR2 YYREEE (reference sequence). The ends lost 0 bases at V and 4 bases at J; junction bases unmatched: 9. There are 17 residues in the CDR3. The CDR3 here is CASSLVRPRGLGNTIYF. For the CDR3, the DNA is TGTGCCAGCAGCTTGGTTCGCCCCAGGGGGCTGGGAAACACCATATATTTT.

V is TRBV11-2 and J is TRBJ2-7, with 7 bases matching TRBD2. The CDR3 runs to 14 residues. Germline CDR1 SGHAT, CDR2 FQNNGV. V was pared by 1 base and J by 7 bases, with 7 bases of the junction left unmatched. The CDR3 coding sequence is TGTGCCAGCAGCTTAGTGGGGAGGGCCGGGGAGCAGTACTTC. It is translated as CASSLVGRAGEQYF.

On this clone: The same CDR3 arises from other DNA sequences in this sample as well. The genes are TRBV27 and TRBJ1-5; D unresolved. V dropped 2 bases and J dropped 4 bases, with 6 bases sitting between them. The CDR3 is 13 residues long. Germline CDR1 is MNHEY and CDR2 is SMNVEV (reference sequence). The DNA for the CDR3 is TGTGCCAGCAGTTTAGGCAGAAATCAGCCCCAGCATTTT. Its translation is CASSLGRNQPQHF.

V is TRBV30 and J is TRBJ1-3; D remains unclear. Per the germline V gene, CDR1 is GTSNPN and CDR2 is SVGIG (reference sequence). The CDR3 runs to 15 residues. The V and J ends lost 2 bases and 0 bases respectively, with 11 bases between them. CDR3 sequence: CAWSFGRLSGNTIYF. Here the CDR3 DNA reads TGTGCCTGGAGTTTTGGCAGGCTCTCTGGAAACACCATATATTTT.

This clone was seen a single time. The chain employs TRBV7-2 and TRBJ1-3; D ambiguous. CDR3 length: 14 residues. Deletions cut 5 bases from V and 4 bases from J, with 12 bases between. Germline lookup yields CDR1 SGHTA and CDR2 FQGNSA. The CDR3 sequence: CASSPQVMGNTIYF. DNA for the CDR3: TGTGCCAGCAGCCCCCAGGTCATGGGAAACACCATATATTTT.

This chain links TRBV19 with TRBJ2-5; D is possibly TRBD1 (7 bases). CDR1 is LNHDA, CDR2 SQIVND, per germline (reference sequence). The CDR3 contains 16 residues. V lost 3 bases, J lost 3 bases, and 17 bases lay in between. DNA of the CDR3: TGTGCCAGTAGTATTTCCTGGCTCAGGGGGGAAGAGACCCAGTACTTC. It yields the protein CASSISWLRGEETQYF.

The chain is built from TRBV7-9 and TRBJ1-2; tentative D call: TRBD1 (6 bases). The CDR3 consists of 13 residues. V was pared by 1 base and J by 7 bases, with 10 bases between. The V gene's germline CDR1 is SEHNR and CDR2 FQNEAQ (reference sequence). In DNA form, the CDR3 reads TGTGCCAGCAGCTTAGGACAGGCGGGTGGCTACACCTTC. Protein product: CASSLGQAGGYTF.

In the case of this clone: Relative to the germline gene, one junction end is altered; a read error may explain this. J is TRBJ2-3 and V is TRBV6-6; possible D gene TRBD1, 8 bases. Germline V gene lookup returns CDR1 MNHNY and CDR2 SVGAGI (reference sequence). CDR3 size: 15 residues. The CDR3 sequence: CASLKTGEGTYTQYF. Here the CDR3 DNA reads TGTGCCAGCCTAAAGACAGGGGAGGGCACATATACGCAGTATTTT.

The sample holds one count of this clone. This chain joins TRBV6-2 or TRBV6-3 and TRBJ1-1, with TRBD1 matching over 10 bases. The CDR3 totals 17 residues. Germline lookup yields CDR1 MNHEY and CDR2 SVGEGT. Losses at the gene ends were 0 bases for V and 1 base for J; bases not matched to a gene: 5. CDR3 protein: CASSYSLGTGENTEAFF. The DNA of the CDR3 is TGTGCCAGCAGTTACTCTCTCGGGACAGGGGAGAACACTGAAGCTTTCTTT.

The V gene is TRBV6-2 or TRBV6-3, the J gene TRBJ1-1; no clear D gene. V dropped 6 bases and J dropped 5 bases, with 7 bases sitting between them. In germline, CDR1 is MNHEY, CDR2 SVGEGT. CDR3 length: 11 amino acids. The CDR3 spells CASSQRTEAFF. In DNA, the CDR3 is TGTGCCAGCAGCCAGCGGACTGAAGCTTTCTTT.

This clone was seen only a few times. The rearrangement joins TRBV6-5 to TRBJ1-4; tentative D call: TRBD1 (5 bases). Germline V lookup: CDR1 MNHEY, CDR2 SVGAGI. The length of the CDR3 is 14 residues. Trimming stripped 7 bases from V and 8 bases from J, with 17 bases between. The CDR3 protein is CASNNGPRGEKLFF. The CDR3 bases are TGTGCCAGCAATAACGGGCCCCGGGGGGAAAAACTGTTTTTT.

This clone is a singleton in its sample. The V gene is TRBV23-1, the J gene TRBJ2-4; the D gene is possibly TRBD1 (6 bases). TRBV23-1 falls under the ORF class, with uncertain function. The CDR3 sequence is 16 residues long. The V gene lost 5 bases and the J gene lost 0 bases, with 14 bases spanning the gap. CDR3 sequence (DNA): TGCGCCAGCAGTGGGGGCGGAGACCTAGCCAAAAACATTCAGTACTTC. Amino acid sequence: CASSGGGDLAKNIQYF.

The chain is built from TRBV11-3 and TRBJ2-1, with 11 bases fitting TRBD2. Germline CDR1 SGHNT, CDR2 YENEEA. J gave up 4 bases and V 3 bases, and 2 bases lay outside the gene matches. This CDR3 has 15 amino acids. This CDR3 is CASSFTSGSYNEQFF. CDR3 DNA: TGTGCCAGCAGCTTTACTAGCGGGAGTTACAATGAGCAGTTCTTC.

The rearrangement links TRBV27 to TRBJ2-7; D is possibly TRBD1 (6 bases). CDR3 length: 12 residues. Germline lookup yields CDR1 MNHEY and CDR2 SMNVEV (reference sequence). Trimming cost V 8 bases and J 3 bases, with 11 bases left between them. The CDR3: CASGGQDYEQYF. For the CDR3, the DNA is TGTGCCAGCGGGGGACAAGACTACGAGCAGTACTTC.

The chain joins TRBV6-5 to TRBJ1-1; D is unresolved. This CDR3 is built from 13 residues. Trimming stripped 4 bases from V and 1 base from J, with 7 bases between. Per germline, CDR1 MNHEY and CDR2 SVGAGI. The CDR3 sequence: CASSWAANTEAFF. In nucleotides, the CDR3 is TGTGCCAGCAGTTGGGCAGCGAACACTGAAGCTTTCTTT.

The chain employs TRBV6-5 and TRBJ1-6; 11 bases map to TRBD1. The V gene end was trimmed by 6 bases and the J gene end by 10 bases; junction bases not matched to a gene: 5. CDR1 and CDR2 from the germline V gene are MNHEY and SVGAGI. CDR3 length equals 14 residues. The CDR3 loop is CASSPRDRGSPLHF. The CDR3 DNA is TGTGCCAGCAGCCCCCGGGACAGGGGGTCACCCCTCCACTTT.

The chain uses TRBV3-1 (or the pseudogene TRBV3-2) and TRBJ2-3; 12 bases are a match to TRBD2. There are 16 residues in the CDR3. Unmatched junction bases numbered 6, after V lost 4 bases and J lost 4 bases. Germline V gene lookup returns CDR1 LGHDT and CDR2 YNNKEL (reference sequence). This CDR3 is CASSPLAGGLADTQYF. The DNA of the CDR3 is TGTGCCAGCAGCCCCCTAGCGGGAGGGCTTGCAGATACGCAGTATTTT.

The chain employs TRBV7-9 and TRBJ2-1; 15 nucleotides line up with TRBD2. CDR1 and CDR2 from the germline V gene are SEHNR and FQNEAQ (reference sequence). The J segment lost 8 bases and the V segment lost 5 bases, leaving 4 bases of the junction unmatched. The CDR3 is 15 residues long. Here the CDR3 reads CASSLGLAGGDEQFF. As DNA, the CDR3 is TGTGCCAGCAGCCTAGGACTAGCGGGAGGGGATGAGCAGTTCTTC.